Listed below are T cell receptor beta chains from one sample, sequenced in a study of CD8+ T cells in alopecia areata. The method was immunoSEQ multiplex PCR; TCRdb's version includes in-frame clones alone and lacks a portion of them. The sample shows around 100,000 clones, around 40% of them seen only once. This specimen was CD8+ T cells sorted from blood, taken at week 24, from a patient treated with tofacitinib. All receptors derive from a human donor with alopecia areata. Each CDR3 is given with its conserved first and last residue. A D gene is named only where the DNA matches it firmly. Clone size is not always given. Where it is, it says once, few, many or a class for expanded clones.

d_gene,j_gene,v_gene,abundance,CDR3nt,CDR3aa
NA,TRBJ1-1,TRBV5-1,NA,TGCGCCAGCAACCAAGGGAGGACGGGAGTAAACACTGAAGCTTTCTTT,CASNQGRTGVNTEAFF
NA,TRBJ2-1,TRBV25-1,NA,TGTGCCAGCAGCGACGTGTCGAATGAGCAGTTCTTC,CASSDVSNEQFF
TRBD1,TRBJ2-3,TRBV29-1,few,TGCAGCGTTGAAGCACTAAGGACAGGGATCACAGATACGCAGTATTTT,CSVEALRTGITDTQYF
TRBD2,TRBJ2-4,TRBV5-1,once,TGCGCCAGCAGCTTATGGGCTAGCGGGAGCCCGGGGCCGGCCAAAAACATTCAGTACTTC,CASSLWASGSPGPAKNIQYF
TRBD2,TRBJ2-3,TRBV29-1,once,TGCAGCGTAGACAGGACTAGCGGGGTCACAGATACGCAGTATTTT,CSVDRTSGVTDTQYF
TRBD2,TRBJ2-7,TRBV7-2,once,TGTGCCAGCAGCTTATCTAGCGGAACCTACGTGCAGTACTTC,CASSLSSGTYVQYF
TRBD2,TRBJ2-1,TRBV29-1,few,TGCAGCGTAGATAGCGGGAGGTCCTACAATGAGCAGTTCTTC,CSVDSGRSYNEQFF
NA,TRBJ2-1,TRBV19,NA,TGTGCCAGTAGTCGAGGGGGCATAGCGGGGTACAATGAGCAGTTCTTC,CASSRGGIAGYNEQFF
NA,TRBJ1-2,TRBV7-8,NA,TGTGCCAGCAGCTTAGCCGACAGACTCGACGGCTACACCTTC,CASSLADRLDGYTF
NA,TRBJ2-7,TRBV9,NA,TGTGCCAGCAGCCCCATTCCGGACTACGAGCAGTACTTC,CASSPIPDYEQYF
TRBD2,TRBJ2-7,TRBV9,NA,TGTGCCAGCAGCGTAGCTAGCGGCGGGTACGAGCAGTACTTC,CASSVASGGYEQYF
NA,TRBJ2-7,TRBV29-1,few,TGCAGCGTTGTCGCGGGGAGGTCCTACGAGCAGTACTTC,CSVVAGRSYEQYF
TRBD2,TRBJ2-5,TRBV29-1,few,TGCAGCGTTGAAGGGGGACTAGCGGGAGTAAGGGAGACCCAGTACTTC,CSVEGGLAGVRETQYF
NA,TRBJ2-7,TRBV7-9,NA,TGTGCCAGCAGCAGCTACACAGGAGCCTACGAGCAGTACTTC,CASSSYTGAYEQYF
TRBD1,TRBJ2-3,TRBV29-1,NA,TGCAGCGCGACAGGGGGCTACGACGATACGCAGTATTTT,CSATGGYDDTQYF
TRBD1,TRBJ2-1,TRBV29-1,few,TGCAGCGCTGGGCCCGGGACAGGGGGCTCGGGGGAGCAGTTCTTC,CSAGPGTGGSGEQFF
NA,TRBJ2-7,TRBV7-2,NA,TGTGCCAGCAGCATCTCAGGGCCTTCTTCTACCTACGAGCAGTACTTC,CASSISGPSSTYEQYF
NA,TRBJ2-3,TRBV5-1,NA,TGCGCCAGCAGCTTGGAGGTGGGGGTGACAGATACGCAGTATTTT,CASSLEVGVTDTQYF
NA,TRBJ1-3,TRBV10-3,few,TGTGCCATCAGTGCGGACAAGGAGTTAATCGCTGGATATTTT,CAISADKELIAGYF
TRBD2,TRBJ2-7,TRBV19,NA,TGTGCCAGTAGTCCACTAGCGGGAGTTCCCTTTTCCTACGAGCAGTACTTC,CASSPLAGVPFSYEQYF
TRBD1,TRBJ2-1,TRBV7-9,NA,TGTGCCAGCAGCTTAGGCCGGGACAGGGGGCTTGGCGAGCAGTTCTTC,CASSLGRDRGLGEQFF
NA,TRBJ1-3,TRBV6-1,few,TGTGCCAGCAGTGACGGCAACTCTGGAAACACCATATATTTT,CASSDGNSGNTIYF
NA,TRBJ2-1,TRBV19,NA,TGTGCCACCCGGTCTGCGGAGGGAATCTATGAGCAGTTCTTC,CATRSAEGIYEQFF
NA,TRBJ2-5,TRBV7-9,NA,TGTGCCAGCAGCTTAGGGTCAGGGTCCCAAGAGACCCAGTACTTC,CASSLGSGSQETQYF
NA,TRBJ2-2,TRBV4-1,NA,TGCGCCAGCAGCACACCCCGTGACGGGGAGCTGTTTTTT,CASSTPRDGELFF
NA,TRBJ2-7,TRBV9,NA,TGTGCCAGCAGCGTAGGACATTCCTACGAGCAGTACTTC,CASSVGHSYEQYF
NA,TRBJ2-2,TRBV9,NA,TGTGCCAGCAGCGTAGAAGGCGGGAACACCGGGGAGCTGTTTTTT,CASSVEGGNTGELFF
TRBD1,TRBJ1-1,TRBV27,few,TGTGCCAGCAGTTTATCTGCCGGGACAGCGAACACTGAAGCTTTCTTT,CASSLSAGTANTEAFF
NA,TRBJ2-7,TRBV7-9,few,TGTGCCAGCAGCTCCGATGGACGCGAGCAGTACTTC,CASSSDGREQYF
NA,TRBJ1-5,TRBV4-1,NA,TGCGCCAGCAGCCAGGAACACGGATATCAGCCCCAGCATTTT,CASSQEHGYQPQHF
NA,TRBJ2-5,TRBV27,NA,TGTGCCAGCAGTTCCCTCCCCCAGGGACAAGAGACCCAGTACTTC,CASSSLPQGQETQYF
NA,TRBJ2-5,TRBV28,few,TGTGCCAGCAGTTTAACCCCGACAGAACAAGAGACCCAGTACTTC,CASSLTPTEQETQYF
NA,TRBJ2-1,TRBV9,NA,TGTGCCAGCAGCGAGGACTATTCCTACAATGAGCAGTTCTTC,CASSEDYSYNEQFF
NA,TRBJ1-2,TRBV4-1,once,TGCGCCAGCAGCCAAGCAGAAATCTATGGCTACACCTTC,CASSQAEIYGYTF
NA,TRBJ2-1,TRBV7-9,few,TGTGCCACCCGGGAAGCGCGGGAAGTTAATGAGCAGTTCTTC,CATREAREVNEQFF
NA,TRBJ2-7,TRBV5-1,once,TGCGCCAGCAGCTTCGGCCAGCGGATCTACGAGCAGTACTTC,CASSFGQRIYEQYF
NA,TRBJ2-1,TRBV27,few,TGTGCCAGCAGTTTAGCGGGAAGCTCCTACAATGAGCAGTTCTTC,CASSLAGSSYNEQFF
TRBD2,TRBJ2-1,TRBV10-3,NA,TGTGCCATCAGTGAGTCGATTGCGGGAGTGGTTGAGCAGTTCTTC,CAISESIAGVVEQFF
TRBD1,TRBJ2-7,TRBV29-1,NA,TGCAGCGTTGAGGCCGCGACAGGGGACTACGAGCAGTACTTC,CSVEAATGDYEQYF
TRBD1,TRBJ1-5,TRBV19,few,TGTGCCAGTAGGACAGGGGGCGGTCATAGCAATCAGCCCCAGCATTTT,CASRTGGGHSNQPQHF
NA,TRBJ1-5,TRBV7-9,NA,TGTGCCAGCAGCGGGGTGGGGTCTGTAGGCAATCAGCCCCAGCATTTT,CASSGVGSVGNQPQHF
NA,TRBJ2-1,TRBV7-3,NA,TGTGCCAGCAGCTTAACGCCGGGCAATGAGCAGTTCTTC,CASSLTPGNEQFF
NA,TRBJ1-2,TRBV15,NA,TGTGCCACCAGCCAGCCGGGTGAGGGCTATGGCTACACCTTC,CATSQPGEGYGYTF
TRBD2,TRBJ2-1,TRBV28,NA,TGTGCCAGCATCGCGGGGGGGGAACCCTACAATGAGCAGTTCTTC,CASIAGGEPYNEQFF
NA,TRBJ2-7,TRBV27,NA,TGTGCCAGCAGTCCCGGGCCACACTACGAGCAGTACTTC,CASSPGPHYEQYF
TRBD2,TRBJ2-7,TRBV27,NA,TGTGCCAGCGGCCCCGGGACTAGCGGGGCCGGGGAGCAGTACTTC,CASGPGTSGAGEQYF
TRBD2,TRBJ2-1,TRBV29-1,NA,TGCAGCGTTGAAGGTTTGTGGGGACTAGCCTTCAATGAGCAGTTCTTC,CSVEGLWGLAFNEQFF
NA,TRBJ1-5,TRBV27,NA,TGTGCCAGCAGTTTCCAAGGGGGAGGACAGCCCCAGCATTTT,CASSFQGGGQPQHF
TRBD2,TRBJ2-2,TRBV29-1,NA,TGCAGCGTGGACCGGGGGGGGGCGGACACCGGGGAGCTGTTTTTT,CSVDRGGADTGELFF
NA,TRBJ2-2,TRBV5-8,few,TGTGCCAGCAGCTCAGGGGAGCTGTTTTTT,CASSSGELFF
NA,TRBJ1-1,TRBV6-5,few,TGTGCCAGCAGTTACGCGACCGTTAATGAAGCTTTCTTT,CASSYATVNEAFF
TRBD1,TRBJ1-5,TRBV6-6,many,TGTGCCAGCAGTTTAACCTCCGGGACAGTTCATCAGCCCCAGCATTTT,CASSLTSGTVHQPQHF
NA,TRBJ2-1,TRBV30,NA,TGTGCCTGGAGTGTGGGTGACAATGAGCAGTTCTTC,CAWSVGDNEQFF
TRBD2,TRBJ2-1,TRBV7-9,few,TGTGCCAGCAGCCTCCCAGCGGGAGGGCCGGCGGGCAATGAGCAGTTCTTC,CASSLPAGGPAGNEQFF
TRBD2,TRBJ2-4,TRBV7-3,few,TGTGCCAGCAGCTTCCTAGGACTAGCGGTTCAGTACTTC,CASSFLGLAVQYF
NA,TRBJ2-3,TRBV28,few,TGTGCCAGCAGTATGCTCCGGGCGGCCACAGATACGCAGTATTTT,CASSMLRAATDTQYF
NA,TRBJ2-4,TRBV29-1,NA,TGCAGCGTTGCCGGGACTCCGCAGTACTTC,CSVAGTPQYF
TRBD2,TRBJ2-1,TRBV11-2,NA,TGTGCCAGCAGCTTAGCCCCGACTAGCGGGAGGGTGCGGCACAATGAGCAGTTCTTC,CASSLAPTSGRVRHNEQFF
NA,TRBJ1-5,TRBV6-1,NA,TGTGCCAGCCTCCCTCGGGGGGGCCCTTATCAGCCCCAGCATTTT,CASLPRGGPYQPQHF
TRBD1,TRBJ2-5,TRBV6-1,few,TGTGCCAGCAGTCTCCGGGACAGGGTAGGAGAGACCCAGTACTTC,CASSLRDRVGETQYF